This T cell receptor beta chain was obtained from a study of shared clonotypes between healthy human individuals. Study-level background: Used for every donor were three CD4 naive, three CD4 memory, two CD8 naive and one CD8 memory plate.

The germline V and J ends were trimmed by 2 bases and 2 bases, with 11 bases remaining between them. The CDR3 contains 14 residues. Germline loops: CDR1 SGHRS, CDR2 YFSETQ. Sequencing used immunoSEQ multiplex PCR; TCRdb keeps in-frame clones, though not all of them. The sample contains some 500,000 clones, about 96% of which appear only once. The receptor was isolated from a woman aged 30 to 39 in good health. The sequencing sample was made of naive CD4+ T cells sorted from blood. Stated subset: CD45RA+ positively selected. This rearrangement joins TRBV5-1 to TRBJ2-7; TRBD1 or TRBD2 may be the D gene (5 bases each). CDR3 sequence reads: CASSLGTATYEQYF. The DNA for the CDR3 is TGCGCCAGCAGCTTAGGGACGGCGACCTACGAGCAGTACTTC.